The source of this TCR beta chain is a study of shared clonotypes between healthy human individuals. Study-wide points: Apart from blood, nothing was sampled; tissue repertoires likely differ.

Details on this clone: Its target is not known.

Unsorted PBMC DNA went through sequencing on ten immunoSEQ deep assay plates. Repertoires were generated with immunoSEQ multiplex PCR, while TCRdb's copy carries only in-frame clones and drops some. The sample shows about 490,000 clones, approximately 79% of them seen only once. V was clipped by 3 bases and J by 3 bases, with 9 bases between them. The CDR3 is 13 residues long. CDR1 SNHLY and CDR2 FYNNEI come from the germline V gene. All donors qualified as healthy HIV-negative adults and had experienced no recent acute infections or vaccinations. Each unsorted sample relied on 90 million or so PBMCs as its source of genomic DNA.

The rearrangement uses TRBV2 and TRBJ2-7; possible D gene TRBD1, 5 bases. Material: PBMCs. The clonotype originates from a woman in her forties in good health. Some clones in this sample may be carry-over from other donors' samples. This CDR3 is CASSDLQGYEQYF. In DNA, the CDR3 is TGTGCCAGCAGTGATTTGCAGGGCTACGAGCAGTACTTC.